The 27 T cell receptor beta chains reported below all come from one sample, sequenced in a study of early T cells in non-severe SARS-CoV-2 infection. TCRdb fed the 5' RACE reads into MiXCR, producing one record per CDR3 protein. The data show more than 50,000 distinct CDR3 sequences, with roughly 13% seen just once and 10% held by the top ten. Sample: whole blood. These receptors originate from an adult who was a healthcare worker with PCR-confirmed SARS-CoV-2 infection or an uninfected control (not recorded which).

The chain carries TRBV7-9 and TRBJ2-7; 8 bases fit TRBD2. CDR1 is SEHNR, CDR2 FQNEAQ, per germline (reference sequence). The CDR3 consists of 15 residues. J was trimmed by 2 bases and V by 7 bases; bases with no gene match: 10. This CDR3 is CASTLSGAAPYEQYF. CDR3 bases: TGTGCCAGCACCCTTAGCGGGGCCGCCCCCTACGAGCAGTACTTC.

The chain links TRBV12-2 to TRBJ2-2; whether TRBD1, the table's D call, matches the DNA was not checked. TRBV12-2 is a documented pseudogene. This CDR3 is 15 amino acids long. The DNA for the CDR3 is TGTGCAAGTCGCCCCCAGGGACACTACACCGGGGAGCTGTTTTTT. Its protein product is CASRPQGHYTGELFF.

The chain joins TRBV6-2 or TRBV6-3 to TRBJ2-1, with D hard to call. CDR3 size: 15 residues. Germline CDR1 reads MNHEY; CDR2 reads SVGEGT. V lost 2 bases to trimming and J lost 3 bases, with 11 bases between them. For the CDR3, the DNA is TGTGCCAGCAGTTACCGTAGGAATAACTACAATGAGCAGTTCTTC. Translation gives CASSYRRNNYNEQFF.

Concerning this clonotype itself: A much larger clone differs by one base, so this may be a read error. The chain combines TRBV11-1 with TRBJ2-7, with a weak D call TRBD1 (5 bases). Germline V gene sequence: CDR1 SGHAT, CDR2 FQDESV (reference sequence). The CDR3 extends over 16 amino acids. With 4 bases removed from V and 2 bases from J, the gap between germline ends came to 18 bases. Written as DNA, the CDR3 is TGTGCCAGCAGCTCGCTGTCGTACAGGTATCCCTACGAGCAGTACTTC. Protein: CASSSLSYRYPYEQYF.

The gene calls are TRBV11-2 and TRBJ1-1; D is undetermined. From germline, CDR1 is SGHAT and CDR2 FQNNGV. CDR3 length equals 14 residues. V was shortened by 0 bases and J by 4 bases, with 9 bases between the two germline ends. The CDR3 loop is CASSLELQFTEAFF. CDR3 in DNA: TGTGCCAGCAGCTTAGAACTACAGTTCACTGAAGCTTTCTTT.

This clonotype has just a few counts. This chain links TRBV30 with TRBJ2-7; 10 bases fit TRBD1. CDR1 is GTSNPN and CDR2 is SVGIG in the germline V gene (reference sequence). The J segment lost 2 bases and the V segment lost 2 bases, leaving 3 bases of the junction unmatched. The CDR3 has 14 residues. In DNA form, the CDR3 reads TGTGCCTGGAGTCCGGGACAGGGGCCCTACGAGCAGTACTTC. As protein: CAWSPGQGPYEQYF.

This clonotype appeared many times. The CDR3 coding sequence is TGCAGTGCGGGTCAACTAGCGGGGGGCGGCACAGATACGCAGTATTTT. Translating it yields CSAGQLAGGGTDTQYF. This chain uses TRBV20-1 with TRBJ2-3; 12 nucleotides align to TRBD2. Germline V gene data show CDR1 as DFQATT and CDR2 as SNEGSKA (reference sequence). The length of the CDR3 is 16 residues. V was clipped by 6 bases and J by 1 base; unmatched bases: 8.

In its sample, this clonotype was seen many times. The chain has TRBV18 and TRBJ2-3; D may be TRBD1 or TRBD2 (6 bases each). The CDR3 contains 15 residues. Germline-derived CDR1 and CDR2 are KGHSH and LQKENI. V was shortened by 3 bases and J by 0 bases, with 10 bases between the two germline ends. CDR3 DNA sequence: TGTGCCAGCTCACCGCGGGACACCAGCACAGATACGCAGTATTTT. Encoded protein: CASSPRDTSTDTQYF. The full variable domain, its missing parts supplied by reference TRBV18 and TRBJ2-3, is NAGVMQNPRHLVRRRGQEARLRCSPMKGHSHVYWYRQLPEEGLKFMVYLQKENIIDESGMPKERFSAEFPKEGPSILRIQQVVRGDSAAYFCASSPRDTSTDTQYFGPGTRLTVL.

The chain combines TRBV11-1 with TRBJ2-5; tentative D call: TRBD1 (6 bases). The CDR3 has 15 residues. The germline V gene has CDR1 SGHAT and CDR2 FQDESV (reference sequence). V gave up 0 bases and J gave up 7 bases, with 15 bases separating them. This CDR3 is CASSLASTGSRTQYF. The CDR3 DNA sequence: TGTGCCAGCAGCTTAGCGTCAACAGGGTCTCGGACCCAGTACTTC.

This clonotype has only a few counts. The chain couples TRBV4-2 to TRBJ2-7; TRBD2 matches at 7 bases. Losses at the gene ends were 1 base for V and 2 bases for J; bases not matched to a gene: 5. CDR3 size: 15 residues. Germline values: CDR1 LGHNA, CDR2 YNFKEQ. In nucleotides, the CDR3 is TGTGCCAGCAGCCAAGGAGGGAGGGCAGCCTACGAGCAGTACTTC. Protein sequence: CASSQGGRAAYEQYF.

V and J are TRBV7-9 and TRBJ1-2, with D uncertain. This CDR3 is built from 13 residues. Between the trimmed V and J ends, which lost 0 bases and 5 bases, there was a span of 7 bases. CDR1 is SEHNR, CDR2 FQNEAQ, per germline (reference sequence). DNA for the CDR3: TGTGCCAGCAGCTTAGCGGCAGCTTATGGCTACACCTTC. Translated: CASSLAAAYGYTF.

The genes are TRBV9 and TRBJ2-1; 9 nucleotides line up with TRBD2. The germline V gene has CDR1 SGDLS and CDR2 YYNGEE. V lost 3 bases and J lost 7; bases outside the gene matches: 11. The CDR3 consists of 16 residues. The CDR3, as DNA: TGTGCCAGCAGCGACAGGACTAGCGCCTCACGGAATGAGCAGTTCTTC. Residues: CASSDRTSASRNEQFF.

The chain couples TRBV6-5 to TRBJ1-5, with D possibly TRBD1 on 6 matching bases. With 6 bases removed from V and 0 bases from J, the gap between germline ends came to 15 bases. The CDR3 consists of 16 residues. Germline V gene lookup returns CDR1 MNHEY and CDR2 SVGAGI. The chain's CDR3 is CASRRIQGYSNQPQHF. CDR3 coding DNA: TGTGCCAGCAGGAGAATACAGGGTTATAGCAATCAGCCCCAGCATTTT.

The chain couples TRBV9 to TRBJ2-5; D possibly corresponds to TRBD2 (5 bases). Trimming stripped 0 bases from V and 2 bases from J, with 8 bases between. Per the germline V gene, CDR1 is SGDLS and CDR2 is YYNGEE. The CDR3 sequence is 14 residues long. The CDR3 DNA sequence: TGTGCCAGCAGCGTAGCGGGGATACAAGAGACCCAGTACTTC. Translation gives CASSVAGIQETQYF. The complete variable domain, with remaining parts taken from reference TRBV9 and TRBJ2-5, reads DSGVTQTPKHLITATGQRVTLRCSPRSGDLSVYWYQQSLDQGLQFLIQYYNGEERAKGNILERFSAQQFPDLHSELNLSSLELGDSALYFCASSVAGIQETQYFGPGTRLLVL.

In this sample, this clonotype turned up once. This chain links TRBV12-3 or TRBV12-4 with TRBJ1-2, with no clear D. V lost 3 bases to trimming and J lost 2 bases, with 10 bases between them. The CDR3 has 14 residues. CDR3 sequence (DNA): TGTGCCAGCAGTTTCTCTCCCACAAACTATGGCTACACCTTC. Protein product: CASSFSPTNYGYTF.

This chain connects TRBV29-1 to TRBJ1-2; D is undetermined. This CDR3 has 13 residues. Looked up from germline, CDR1 is SQVTM and CDR2 is ANQGSEA. V dropped 3 bases and J dropped 5 bases, with 13 bases sitting between them. The CDR3 sequence is CSVETSYGYGYTF. CDR3 nucleotide sequence: TGCAGCGTTGAGACTTCCTATGGTTATGGCTACACCTTC.

In this sample, this clonotype turned up a few times. The V and J genes are TRBV7-2 and TRBJ2-1; 12 nucleotides line up with TRBD2. Unmatched junction bases numbered 9, after V lost 5 bases and J lost 7 bases. Per the germline V gene, CDR1 is SGHTA and CDR2 is FQGNSA. CDR3 size: 16 residues. For the CDR3, the DNA is TGTGCCAGCAGCACCCGCCGAGGACTAGCGGGAAATGAGCAGTTCTTC. Amino acids: CASSTRRGLAGNEQFF.

The genes are TRBV5-1 and TRBJ1-1; a possible D gene is TRBD1 (6 bases). The CDR3 covers 13 residues. V lost 2 bases and J 4 bases, leaving 9 bases between the germline ends. Germline V lookup: CDR1 SGHRS, CDR2 YFSETQ. In DNA form, the CDR3 reads TGCGCCAGCAGCTTCCAGGGGAGCACTGAAGCTTTCTTT. As protein: CASSFQGSTEAFF.

This clonotype came up many times. This chain links TRBV5-4 with TRBJ1-6; 10 nucleotides agree with TRBD1. J was trimmed by 9 bases and V by 5 bases; bases with no gene match: 5. The germline CDR1 and CDR2 sequences are SGHNT and YYREEE (reference sequence). The CDR3 contains 14 residues. The CDR3 DNA reads TGTGCCAGCAGACAGGACAGGGGGAGTTCACCCCTCCACTTT. Translating it yields CASRQDRGSSPLHF.

This clonotype has just a few counts. As DNA, the CDR3 is TGTGCCATCAGTGAGCCTCCGGGTTCGGCTGAGCAGTTCTTC. It is translated as CAISEPPGSAEQFF. This rearrangement joins TRBV10-3 to TRBJ2-1; D gene unclear. The germline V gene encodes CDR1 ENHRY and CDR2 SYGVKD. This CDR3 region has 14 residues. Trimming removed 2 bases at V and 9 bases at J, with 14 bases between.

This clonotype occurred many times. CDR3 residues: CASSPFGLAGAVGVEQYF. For the CDR3, the DNA is TGTGCCAGCTCCCCCTTCGGACTAGCGGGGGCAGTCGGGGTTGAGCAGTACTTC. This rearrangement joins TRBV5-5 to TRBJ2-7, with 13 bases lining up with TRBD2. CDR1 SGHKS and CDR2 YYEKEE come from the germline V gene (reference sequence). V gave up 7 bases and J gave up 7 bases; unmatched junction bases: 20. The CDR3 has 18 amino acids.

In its sample, this clonotype was seen a few times. The chain links TRBV5-8 to TRBJ2-1, with 11 bases matching TRBD2. The V and J ends lost 2 bases and 5 bases, in that order; junction bases with no gene match: 9. The CDR3 runs to 17 residues. CDR1 SGHTS and CDR2 YDEGEE come from the germline V gene. CDR3 sequence reads: CASSLFTGTSGHNEQFF. In DNA, the CDR3 is TGTGCCAGCAGCTTATTTACCGGGACTAGCGGACACAATGAGCAGTTCTTC.

This clonotype was counted a few times. This chain uses TRBV20-1 with TRBJ1-1; 8 nucleotides align to TRBD1. V was clipped by 1 base and J by 5 bases; unmatched bases: 15. Per germline, CDR1 DFQATT and CDR2 SNEGSKA (reference sequence). The CDR3 covers 17 residues. The CDR3 DNA sequence: TGCAGTGCTAGAGGGGGAGTAGTTGGACAGGGAGTAACTGAAGCTTTCTTT. It translates to CSARGGVVGQGVTEAFF.

This clonotype was seen more than once but under ten times. The chain employs TRBV7-2 and TRBJ2-5; TRBD1 aligns across 8 bases. The CDR3 covers 18 residues. Germline values: CDR1 SGHTA, CDR2 FQGNSA. The junction had 15 bases not matched to a gene; V was cut back by 3 bases and J by 3 bases. The CDR3 DNA reads TGTGCCAGCAGCTTTCGCGTTACCGGACAGGGTCGAAAAGAGACCCAGTACTTC. Translated: CASSFRVTGQGRKETQYF.

This clonotype was counted at least ten times. The chain recombines TRBV27 with TRBJ1-1; possibly TRBD1 for D (5 bases). Germline assignment: CDR1 MNHEY and CDR2 SMNVEV (reference sequence). The CDR3 loop spans 13 amino acids. Trimming removed 3 bases from V and 8 bases from J, with 13 bases in between. The CDR3 reads CASSFNGGTEAFF. CDR3 DNA sequence: TGTGCCAGCAGTTTTAATGGGGGTACCGAAGCTTTCTTT.

V is TRBV28 and J is TRBJ2-3, with D maybe TRBD2 (5 bases). CDR1 and CDR2 from the germline V gene are MDHEN and SYDVKM. This CDR3 has 12 amino acids. Trimming shortened V by 2 bases and J by 7 bases, and 7 bases separated the two germline ends. The CDR3 reads CASSLEGYTQYF. In DNA form, the CDR3 reads TGTGCCAGCAGTTTAGAGGGATATACGCAGTATTTT.

This clonotype was detected a few times. The chain is built from TRBV6-2 or TRBV6-3 and TRBJ1-5; TRBD1 might be the D (5 bases). CDR1 is MNHEY, CDR2 SVGEGT, per germline. This CDR3 contains 17 residues. Trimming took off 1 base at V and 2 bases at J, with 15 bases between the two ends. This chain's CDR3 is CASSYLSGPMGNQPQHF. The DNA of the CDR3 is TGTGCCAGCAGTTACTTATCAGGGCCCATGGGCAATCAGCCCCAGCATTTT.